One sample yielded the 13 T cell receptor beta chains listed below, sequenced in a study of blood T cell repertoires in COVID-19. This table comes from immunoSEQ multiplex PCR, and its TCRdb copy is limited to in-frame clones, with some not included. Of about 230,000 clones detected, roughly 80% appear once; the ten largest clones hold approximately 2.5%. The sample was peripheral blood. These receptor sequences come from a woman in her 70s with active or convalescent COVID-19.

The DNA for the CDR3 is TGTGCCAGTAGCCCCTTCCAGGGGAACTATGGCTACACCTTC. Amino acids: CASSPFQGNYGYTF. J is TRBJ1-2 and V is TRBV19; perhaps TRBD1 as D (6 bases). The CDR3 covers 14 residues. Per germline, CDR1 LNHDA and CDR2 SQIVND (reference sequence). Trimming removed 6 bases at V and 2 bases at J, with 13 bases between.

The V gene is TRBV18, the J gene TRBJ2-5; unclear D gene. The CDR3 contains 15 residues. The V gene lost 0 bases and the J gene lost 4 bases, with 12 bases spanning the gap. Germline V gene lookup returns CDR1 KGHSH and CDR2 LQKENI. CDR3 residues: CASSPPGQMGETQYF. CDR3 sequence (DNA): TGTGCCAGCTCACCACCGGGCCAGATGGGAGAGACCCAGTACTTC. Filled out from reference TRBV18 and TRBJ2-5, the complete variable domain reads NAGVMQNPRHLVRRRGQEARLRCSPMKGHSHVYWYRQLPEEGLKFMVYLQKENIIDESGMPKERFSAEFPKEGPSILRIQQVVRGDSAAYFCASSPPGQMGETQYFGPGTRLLVL.

The V call is TRBV13, the J call TRBJ2-1; unclear D gene. Germline V lookup: CDR1 PRHDT, CDR2 FYEKMQ (reference sequence). V lost 2 bases, J lost 5 bases, and 10 bases lay in between. The CDR3 length is 14 residues. CDR3 region: CASSLWSTHNEQFF. CDR3 nucleotides: TGTGCCAGCAGCTTATGGAGCACTCACAATGAGCAGTTCTTC.

The J gene is TRBJ2-5, the V gene TRBV29-1; D uncertain. Trimming cost V 5 bases and J 0 bases, with 13 bases left between them. The CDR3 totals 14 residues. Germline V gives CDR1 SQVTM, CDR2 ANQGSEA. CDR3 sequence: CSVRGAPYQETQYF. CDR3 sequence (DNA): TGCAGCGTTCGAGGAGCCCCGTACCAAGAGACCCAGTACTTC.

This chain connects TRBV11-3 to TRBJ2-1; 7 bases match TRBD1. CDR3 length: 16 residues. Germline loops: CDR1 SGHNT, CDR2 YENEEA. After removal of 5 bases from V and 7 bases from J, the junction contained 14 bases not matched to a gene. The CDR3 reads CASSPTGDSLINEQFF. Written as DNA, the CDR3 is TGTGCCAGCAGCCCCACTGGGGACAGCCTTATTAATGAGCAGTTCTTC.

CDR3 loop: CASSVGGREQFF. The CDR3 nucleotides read TGTGCCAGCAGCGTAGGGGGCCGTGAGCAGTTCTTC. The J gene is TRBJ2-1, the V gene TRBV5-4, with 7 bases identical to TRBD1. With V trimmed by 4 bases and J by 9 bases, 4 bases remained unmatched. The CDR3 has 12 residues. Germline-derived CDR1 and CDR2 are SGHNT and YYREEE (reference sequence).

V usage is TRBV28 and J usage is TRBJ2-3, with D maybe TRBD1 (6 bases). Germline CDR1 and CDR2: MDHEN and SYDVKM. Trimming removed 8 bases at V and 0 bases at J, with 12 bases between. This CDR3 has 14 residues. The CDR3 spells CASLEGGSTDTQYF. The CDR3 nucleotides read TGTGCCAGCTTGGAAGGGGGAAGCACAGATACGCAGTATTTT.

The V gene is TRBV5-1, the J gene TRBJ2-3; no clear D. The CDR3 length is 15 residues. V lost 4 bases and J lost 5, with 17 bases in between. Germline V lookup: CDR1 SGHRS, CDR2 YFSETQ. CDR3 protein: CASSLARPTGDTQYF. The CDR3 DNA is TGCGCCAGCAGCCTGGCGAGGCCAACGGGAGATACGCAGTATTTT.

This sequence joins TRBV6-6 and TRBJ1-1, with D unresolved. Germline CDR1 is MNHNY and CDR2 is SVGAGI (reference sequence). There are 13 residues in the CDR3. V was trimmed by 8 bases and J by 1 base, leaving 11 bases between them. The CDR3 spells CASGDMSNTEAFF. CDR3 DNA sequence: TGTGCCAGCGGCGACATGTCGAACACTGAAGCTTTCTTT.

The chain combines TRBV12-3 or TRBV12-4 with TRBJ1-1, with 8 bases that match TRBD1. The CDR3 is 13 residues long. V lost 2 bases to trimming and J lost 11 bases; unmatched junction nucleotides: 7. The CDR3 is CASSLMGTGWAFF. CDR3 sequence (DNA): TGTGCCAGCAGTTTAATGGGGACAGGATGGGCTTTCTTT.

Comments on this clone: Other DNA sequences in this specimen translate into the identical CDR3. V usage is TRBV7-8 and J usage is TRBJ1-5, with 7 bases aligning to TRBD1. Trimming took 5 bases from V and 0 from J; bases not matched to a gene: 7. The CDR3 loop spans 16 amino acids. Germline V lookup: CDR1 SGHVS, CDR2 FQNEAQ. CDR3 loop: CASSPWTGYSNQPQHF. The CDR3, as DNA: TGTGCCAGCAGCCCCTGGACAGGCTATAGCAATCAGCCCCAGCATTTT.

The J gene is TRBJ1-2, the V gene TRBV5-4; 7 nucleotides agree with TRBD1. V shed 3 bases and J 2 bases; nucleotides not matched to a gene: 7. Germline values: CDR1 SGHNT, CDR2 YYREEE (reference sequence). The length of the CDR3 is 15 residues. The CDR3 nucleotides read TGTGCCAGCAGCTCACAGACAGGGTTAAACTATGGCTACACCTTC. Translated: CASSSQTGLNYGYTF. Supplemented by reference TRBV5-4 and TRBJ1-2, the full variable domain reads ETGVTQSPTHLIKTRGQQVTLRCSSQSGHNTVSWYQQALGQGPQFIFQYYREEENGRGNFPPRFSGLQFPNYSSELNVNALELDDSALYLCASSSQTGLNYGYTFGSGTRLTVV.

This rearrangement joins TRBV2 to TRBJ2-7, with a possible D match to TRBD2 (5 bases). This CDR3 spans 15 amino acids. V lost 8 bases and J lost 5, with 22 bases in between. The V gene's germline CDR1 is SNHLY and CDR2 FYNNEI. This CDR3 is CASSAGRLAVHEQYF. The CDR3 nucleotides read TGTGCCAGCTCTGCCGGGCGGCTAGCTGTACACGAGCAGTACTTC.